The 14 T cell receptor beta chains below all came from one sample that was sequenced in a study of T cells in localized non-small cell lung cancer. Assay: immunoSEQ multiplex PCR; the TCRdb copy retains only in-frame clones and omits some. The table has approximately 30,000 clones, about 92% seen once; the top ten hold around 8%. The sample here was peripheral blood, taken before any cancer treatment. These receptors originate from a female donor aged 60 or older with stage I lung adenocarcinoma.

This chain uses TRBV28 with TRBJ2-3, with D maybe TRBD1 (6 bases). V shed 6 bases and J shed 1 base, with 17 bases lying between them. CDR3 length: 16 residues. Germline-derived CDR1 and CDR2 are MDHEN and SYDVKM. CDR3 amino acids: CASRSLAAGGTDTQYF. For the CDR3, the DNA is TGTGCCAGCAGATCACTTGCAGCAGGGGGCACAGATACGCAGTATTTT.

CDR3 sequence (DNA): TGTGCCAGCTCACCACTGAGCGGGGGGGGACAAGAGACCCAGTACTTC. Translation gives CASSPLSGGGQETQYF. The chain couples TRBV18 to TRBJ2-5, with 10 bases matching TRBD2. V shed 1 base and J 2 bases; nucleotides not matched to a gene: 4. Looked up from germline, CDR1 is KGHSH and CDR2 is LQKENI. The CDR3 is made up of 16 amino acids.

This chain connects TRBV11-2 to TRBJ2-2, with 12 positions matching TRBD2. The CDR3 runs 16 residues. Germline CDR1 reads SGHAT; CDR2 reads FQNNGV. V was pared by 6 bases and J by 6 bases, with 8 bases of the junction left unmatched. In DNA, the CDR3 is TGTGCCAGCAGACAACTAGCGGGGGGCTACCCCGGGGAGCTGTTTTTT. Protein: CASRQLAGGYPGELFF.

The V call is TRBV6-6, the J call TRBJ1-1, with TRBD1 matching 7 bases. Germline V gene sequence: CDR1 MNHNY, CDR2 SVGAGI (reference sequence). The CDR3 loop spans 13 amino acids. The V segment lost 7 bases and the J segment 11 bases; nucleotides outside the gene matches: 13. Written as DNA, the CDR3 is TGTGCCAGCATTGGGACAGAGAAGAACGTGGCTTTCTTT. Protein sequence: CASIGTEKNVAFF.

CDR3: CASVGGQGYNEQFF. CDR3 sequence (DNA): TGTGCTAGTGTCGGGGGACAGGGGTACAATGAGCAGTTCTTC. V and J are TRBV12-5 and TRBJ2-1; 10 nucleotides match TRBD1. The CDR3 is 14 amino acids. V lost 7 bases, J lost 4 bases, and 4 bases stayed unmatched. Germline lookup yields CDR1 LGHNT and CDR2 FRNRAP.

This clone was recorded once. The J gene is TRBJ1-5, the V gene TRBV5-1; 11 nucleotides agree with TRBD1. The junction had 6 bases not matched to a gene; V was cut back by 0 bases and J by 4 bases. Looked up from germline, CDR1 is SGHRS and CDR2 is YFSETQ. There are 17 residues in the CDR3. CDR3 coding DNA: TGCGCCAGCAGCTTGGGGGACAGGGGGACACCTAATCAGCCCCAGCATTTT. This gives the protein CASSLGDRGTPNQPQHF.

This clone was found a few times. CDR3 protein: CASSLRQGHTEAFF. The DNA of the CDR3 is TGTGCCAGCAGCTTACGACAGGGACACACTGAAGCTTTCTTT. This chain uses TRBV11-2 with TRBJ1-1; 7 nucleotides match TRBD1. The V segment lost 2 bases and the J segment 3 bases; nucleotides outside the gene matches: 3. The germline gives CDR1 SGHAT, CDR2 FQNNGV. The CDR3 sequence is 14 residues long. Variable domain in full (rest from reference TRBV11-2 and TRBJ1-1): EAGVAQSPRYKIIEKRQSVAFWCNPISGHATLYWYQQILGQGPKLLIQFQNNGVVDDSQLPKDRFSAERLKGVDSTLKIQPAKLEDSAVYLCASSLRQGHTEAFFGQGTRLTVV.

This sequence joins TRBV19 and TRBJ1-4; 10 bases line up with TRBD1. Germline values: CDR1 LNHDA, CDR2 SQIVND (reference sequence). The ends lost 3 bases at V and 6 bases at J; junction bases unmatched: 1. The CDR3 sequence is 14 residues long. CDR3 nucleotide sequence: TGTGCCAGTAGTATGGACAGGGGGTATGAAAAACTGTTTTTT. Its protein product is CASSMDRGYEKLFF.

The chain combines TRBV7-8 with TRBJ2-1, with a tentative D call TRBD1 (6 bases). The CDR3 runs to 16 residues. The ends were cut back, 11 bases at V and 5 bases at J, with 25 bases in the middle. Germline V gives CDR1 SGHVS, CDR2 FQNEAQ. The CDR3 DNA reads TGTGCCGGGGTTCCCGGCCACAGGGCAGAGCACAATGAGCAGTTCTTC. Amino acid sequence: CAGVPGHRAEHNEQFF.

The chain is built from TRBV10-2 and TRBJ1-1, with 9 bases matching TRBD1. The CDR3 covers 15 residues. Germline values: CDR1 WSHSY, CDR2 SAAADI. The V segment lost 5 bases and the J segment 3 bases; nucleotides outside the gene matches: 7. The CDR3 nucleotides read TGCGCCAGCAGTTCCGGTCGGACAGGGGACACTGAAGCTTTCTTT. It is translated as CASSSGRTGDTEAFF.

This chain links TRBV7-9 with TRBJ2-1; 9 bases line up with TRBD2. The V gene's germline CDR1 is SEHNR and CDR2 FQNEAQ (reference sequence). V gave up 5 bases and J gave up 3 bases; unmatched junction bases: 8. CDR3 length: 16 amino acids. The DNA of the CDR3 is TGTGCCAGCAGCCTCGCAGCGGGGGGAATCTACAATGAGCAGTTCTTC. Protein product: CASSLAAGGIYNEQFF. The full variable domain, its missing parts supplied by reference TRBV7-9 and TRBJ2-1, is DTGVSQNPRHKITKRGQNVTFRCDPISEHNRLYWYRQTLGQGPEFLTYFQNEAQLEKSRLLSDRFSAERPKGSFSTLEIQRTEQGDSAMYLCASSLAAGGIYNEQFFGPGTRLTVL.

The rearrangement joins TRBV7-3 to TRBJ2-1, with 7 positions matching TRBD1. Germline loops: CDR1 SGHTA, CDR2 FQGTGA. The CDR3 spans 14 residues. Trimming removed 5 bases from V and 4 bases from J; junction bases left unmatched: 5. CDR3 nucleotide sequence: TGTGCCAGCAGCCGGGACAGCGGTTACAATGAGCAGTTCTTC. Encoded protein: CASSRDSGYNEQFF.

V gene TRBV5-1 combines with J gene TRBJ2-3; D remains unclear. Trimming took 2 bases from V and 2 from J, leaving 3 bases between them. The CDR3 spans 12 residues. Germline CDR1 SGHRS, CDR2 YFSETQ. The CDR3 loop reads CASSFPTDTQYF. The CDR3 DNA reads TGCGCCAGCAGCTTCCCCACAGATACGCAGTATTTT.

The chain is built from TRBV6-6 and TRBJ2-2, with 12 bases fitting TRBD2. CDR3 length: 16 amino acids. In germline, CDR1 is MNHNY, CDR2 SVGAGI (reference sequence). The J segment lost 2 bases and the V segment lost 6 bases, leaving 4 bases of the junction unmatched. The CDR3 sequence is CASRTTSGGNTGELFF. In DNA, the CDR3 is TGTGCCAGCAGAACGACTAGCGGGGGAAACACCGGGGAGCTGTTTTTT.